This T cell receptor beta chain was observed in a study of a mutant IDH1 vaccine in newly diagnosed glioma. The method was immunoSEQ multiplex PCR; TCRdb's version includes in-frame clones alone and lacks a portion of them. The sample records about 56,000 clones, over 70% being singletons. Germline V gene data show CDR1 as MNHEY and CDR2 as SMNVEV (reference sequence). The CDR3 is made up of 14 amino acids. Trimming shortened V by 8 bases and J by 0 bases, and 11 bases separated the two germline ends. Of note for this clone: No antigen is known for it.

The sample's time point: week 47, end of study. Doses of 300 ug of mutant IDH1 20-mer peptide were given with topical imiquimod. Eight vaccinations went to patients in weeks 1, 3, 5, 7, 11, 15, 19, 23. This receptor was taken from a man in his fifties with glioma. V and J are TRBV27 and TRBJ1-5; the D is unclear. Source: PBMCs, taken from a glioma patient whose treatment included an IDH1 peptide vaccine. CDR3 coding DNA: TGTGCCAGCTCTGGAAGCTATAGCAATCAGCCCCAGCATTTT. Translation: CASSGSYSNQPQHF.